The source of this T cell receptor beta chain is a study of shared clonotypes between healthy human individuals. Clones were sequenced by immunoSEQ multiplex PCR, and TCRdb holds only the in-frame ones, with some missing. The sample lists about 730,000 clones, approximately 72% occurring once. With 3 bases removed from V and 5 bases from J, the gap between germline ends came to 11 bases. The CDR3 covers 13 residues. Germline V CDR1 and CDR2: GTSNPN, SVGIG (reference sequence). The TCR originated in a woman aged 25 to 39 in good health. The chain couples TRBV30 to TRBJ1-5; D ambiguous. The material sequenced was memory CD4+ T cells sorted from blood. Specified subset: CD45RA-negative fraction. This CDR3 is CAWSSGRDQPQHF. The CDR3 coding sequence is TGTGCCTGGAGCTCCGGACGCGATCAGCCCCAGCATTTT.